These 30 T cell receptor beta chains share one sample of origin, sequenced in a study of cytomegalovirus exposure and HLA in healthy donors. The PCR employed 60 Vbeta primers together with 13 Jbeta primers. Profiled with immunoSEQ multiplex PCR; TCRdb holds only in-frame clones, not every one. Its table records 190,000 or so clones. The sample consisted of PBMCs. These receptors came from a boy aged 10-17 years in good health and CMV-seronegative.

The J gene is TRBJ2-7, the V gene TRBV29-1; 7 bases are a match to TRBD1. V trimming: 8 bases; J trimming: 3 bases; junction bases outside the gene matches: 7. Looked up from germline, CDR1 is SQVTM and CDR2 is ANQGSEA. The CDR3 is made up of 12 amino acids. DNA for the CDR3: TGCAGCTTTAGTGGGGACAGCTACGAGCAGTACTTC. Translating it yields CSFSGDSYEQYF.

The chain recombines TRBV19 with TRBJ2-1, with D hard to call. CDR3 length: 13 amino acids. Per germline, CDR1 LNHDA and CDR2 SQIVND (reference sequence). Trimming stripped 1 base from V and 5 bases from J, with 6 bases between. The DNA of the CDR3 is TGTGCCAGTAGTATAGGAGGAGACAATGAGCAGTTCTTC. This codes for CASSIGGDNEQFF.

As DNA, the CDR3 is TGTGCCAGCAGCCCAGGACAGATTAATCAGCCCCAGCATTTT. As protein: CASSPGQINQPQHF. The V call is TRBV5-5, the J call TRBJ1-5; D is perhaps TRBD1 (6 bases). Per germline, CDR1 SGHKS and CDR2 YYEKEE (reference sequence). The CDR3 totals 14 residues. Trimming removed 4 bases at V and 4 bases at J, with 12 bases between. Full variable domain (remainder filled in from reference TRBV5-5 and TRBJ1-5): DAGVTQSPTHLIKTRGQQVTLRCSPISGHKSVSWYQQVLGQGPQFIFQYYEKEERGRGNFPDRFSARQFPNYSSELNVNALLLGDSALYLCASSPGQINQPQHFGDGTRLSIL.

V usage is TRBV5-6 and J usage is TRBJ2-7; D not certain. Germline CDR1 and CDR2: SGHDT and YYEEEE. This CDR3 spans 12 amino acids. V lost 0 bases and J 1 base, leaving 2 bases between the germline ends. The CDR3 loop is CASSLASYEQYF. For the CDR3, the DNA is TGTGCCAGCAGCTTGGCATCCTACGAGCAGTACTTC.

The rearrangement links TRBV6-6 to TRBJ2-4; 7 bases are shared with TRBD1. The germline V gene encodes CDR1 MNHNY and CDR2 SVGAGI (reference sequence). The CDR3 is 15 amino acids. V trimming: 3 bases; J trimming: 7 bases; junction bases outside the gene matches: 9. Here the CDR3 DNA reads TGTGCCAGCAGTTATTCTGACAGGGAATTTAACATTCAGTACTTC. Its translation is CASSYSDREFNIQYF.

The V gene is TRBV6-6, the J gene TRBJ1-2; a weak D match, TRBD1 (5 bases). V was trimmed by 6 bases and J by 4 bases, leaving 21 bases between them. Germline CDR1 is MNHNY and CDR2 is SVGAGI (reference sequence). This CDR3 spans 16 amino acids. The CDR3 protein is CASSPSATTASYGYTF. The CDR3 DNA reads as TGTGCCAGCAGCCCATCCGCAACGACAGCCTCCTATGGCTACACCTTC.

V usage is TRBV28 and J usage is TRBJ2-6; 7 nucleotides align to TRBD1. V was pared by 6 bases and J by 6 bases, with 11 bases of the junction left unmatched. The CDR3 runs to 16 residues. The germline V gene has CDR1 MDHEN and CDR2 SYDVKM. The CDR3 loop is CASSLLGGAEANVLTF. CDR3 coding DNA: TGTGCCAGCAGCCTCTTAGGGGGCGCTGAGGCCAACGTCCTGACTTTC.

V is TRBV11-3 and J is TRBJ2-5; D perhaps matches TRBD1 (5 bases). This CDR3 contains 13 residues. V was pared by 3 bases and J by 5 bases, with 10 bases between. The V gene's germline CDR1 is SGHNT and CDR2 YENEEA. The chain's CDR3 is CASSFGRDETQYF. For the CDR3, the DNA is TGTGCCAGCAGCTTCGGCAGGGATGAGACCCAGTACTTC.

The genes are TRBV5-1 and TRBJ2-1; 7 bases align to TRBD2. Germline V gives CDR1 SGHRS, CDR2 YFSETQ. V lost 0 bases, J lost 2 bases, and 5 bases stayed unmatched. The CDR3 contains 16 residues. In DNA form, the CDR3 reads TGCGCCAGCAGCTTGGCCGGGACTATTCCCTACAATGAGCAGTTCTTC. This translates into CASSLAGTIPYNEQFF.

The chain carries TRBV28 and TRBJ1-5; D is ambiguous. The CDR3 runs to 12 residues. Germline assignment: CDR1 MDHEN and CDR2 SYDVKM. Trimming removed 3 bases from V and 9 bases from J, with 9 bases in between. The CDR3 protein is CASSFRSRPQHF. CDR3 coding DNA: TGTGCCAGCAGTTTCAGGTCCCGGCCCCAGCATTTT.

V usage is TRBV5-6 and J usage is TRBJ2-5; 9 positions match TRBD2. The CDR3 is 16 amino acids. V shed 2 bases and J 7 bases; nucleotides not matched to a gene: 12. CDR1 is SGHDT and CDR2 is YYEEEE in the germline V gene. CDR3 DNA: TGTGCCAGCAGCTTTGGCAGCGGGGGGCCCAAAACGACCCAGTACTTC. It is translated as CASSFGSGGPKTTQYF.

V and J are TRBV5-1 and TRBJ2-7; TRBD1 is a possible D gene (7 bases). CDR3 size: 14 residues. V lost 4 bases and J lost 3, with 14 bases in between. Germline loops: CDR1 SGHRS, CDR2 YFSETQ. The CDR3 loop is CASSVSRDSYEQYF. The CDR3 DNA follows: TGCGCCAGCAGCGTTTCGCGGGACAGCTACGAGCAGTACTTC.

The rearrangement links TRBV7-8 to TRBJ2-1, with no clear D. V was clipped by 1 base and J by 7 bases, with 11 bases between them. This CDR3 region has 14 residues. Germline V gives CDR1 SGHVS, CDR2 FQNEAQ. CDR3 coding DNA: TGTGCCAGCAGCTTAGAATGGAGCACGAATGAGCAGTTCTTC. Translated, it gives CASSLEWSTNEQFF. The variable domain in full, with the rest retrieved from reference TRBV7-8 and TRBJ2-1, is GAGVSQSPRYKVAKRGQDVALRCDPISGHVSLFWYQQALGQGPEFLTYFQNEAQLDKSGLPSDRFFAERPEGSVSTLKIQRTQQEDSAVYLCASSLEWSTNEQFFGPGTRLTVL.

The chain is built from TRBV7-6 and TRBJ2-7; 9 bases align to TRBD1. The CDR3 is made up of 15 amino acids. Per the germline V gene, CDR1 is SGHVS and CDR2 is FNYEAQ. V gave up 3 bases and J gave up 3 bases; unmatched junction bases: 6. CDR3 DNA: TGTGCCAGCAGCTTGGGACAGGGCCCCTACTACGAGCAGTACTTC. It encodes CASSLGQGPYYEQYF.

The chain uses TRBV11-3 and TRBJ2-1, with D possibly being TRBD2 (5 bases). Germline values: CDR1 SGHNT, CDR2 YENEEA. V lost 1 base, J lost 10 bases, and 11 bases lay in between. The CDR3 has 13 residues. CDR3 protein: CASSLGGGLEQFF. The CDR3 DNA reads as TGTGCCAGCAGCTTAGGAGGAGGCTTGGAGCAGTTCTTC.

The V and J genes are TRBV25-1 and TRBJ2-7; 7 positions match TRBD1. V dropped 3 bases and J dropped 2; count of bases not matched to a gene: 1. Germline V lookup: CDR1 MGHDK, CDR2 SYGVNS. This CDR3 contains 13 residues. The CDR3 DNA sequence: TGTGCCAGCAGTGACGGGACAGCCTACGAGCAGTACTTC. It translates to CASSDGTAYEQYF.

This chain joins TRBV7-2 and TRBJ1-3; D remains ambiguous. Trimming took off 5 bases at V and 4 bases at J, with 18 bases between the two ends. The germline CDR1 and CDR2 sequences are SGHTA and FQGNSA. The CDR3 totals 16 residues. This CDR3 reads CASSRLGSGLGNTIYF. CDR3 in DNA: TGTGCCAGCAGCCGACTAGGGTCCGGGTTAGGAAACACCATATATTTT.

In DNA form, the CDR3 reads TGTGCCAGTAGTCCCCAAGGGGGGGCGAACAACTATGGCTACACCTTC. As protein: CASSPQGGANNYGYTF. The genes are TRBV19 and TRBJ1-2, with D tentatively TRBD1 (6 bases). Germline V gene sequence: CDR1 LNHDA, CDR2 SQIVND (reference sequence). This CDR3 has 16 residues. V was pared by 5 bases and J by 2 bases, with 18 bases between.

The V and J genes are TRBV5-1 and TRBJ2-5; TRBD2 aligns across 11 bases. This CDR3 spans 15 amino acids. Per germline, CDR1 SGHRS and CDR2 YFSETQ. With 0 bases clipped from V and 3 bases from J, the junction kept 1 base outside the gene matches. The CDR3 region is CASSLGLAGKETQYF. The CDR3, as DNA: TGCGCCAGCAGCTTGGGACTAGCGGGGAAAGAGACCCAGTACTTC.

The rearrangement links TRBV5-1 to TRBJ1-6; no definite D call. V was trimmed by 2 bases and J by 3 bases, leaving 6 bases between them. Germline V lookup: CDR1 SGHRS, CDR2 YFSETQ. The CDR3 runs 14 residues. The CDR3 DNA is TGCGCCAGCAGCTTAACTGACTATAATTCACCCCTCCACTTT. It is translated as CASSLTDYNSPLHF. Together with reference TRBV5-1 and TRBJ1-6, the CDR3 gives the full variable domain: KAGVTQTPRYLIKTRGQQVTLSCSPISGHRSVSWYQQTPGQGLQFLFEYFSETQRNKGNFPGRFSGRQFSNSRSEMNVSTLELGDSALYLCASSLTDYNSPLHFGNGTRLTVT.

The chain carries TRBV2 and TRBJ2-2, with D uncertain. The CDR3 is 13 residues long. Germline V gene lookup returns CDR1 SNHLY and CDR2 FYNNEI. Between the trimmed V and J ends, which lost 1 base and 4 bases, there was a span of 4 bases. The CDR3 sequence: CASSEGLTGELFF. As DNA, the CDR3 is TGTGCCAGCAGTGAAGGTCTCACCGGGGAGCTGTTTTTT.

The chain's CDR3 is CASSPQRGGRTEAFF. Here the CDR3 DNA reads TGTGCCAGCTCACCACAGAGGGGCGGGAGGACTGAAGCTTTCTTT. The rearrangement uses TRBV18 and TRBJ1-1; D is perhaps TRBD1 (5 bases). The CDR3 length is 15 residues. Trimming took off 1 base at V and 5 bases at J, with 14 bases between the two ends. Looked up from germline, CDR1 is KGHSH and CDR2 is LQKENI. Full variable domain (missing parts from reference TRBV18 and TRBJ1-1): NAGVMQNPRHLVRRRGQEARLRCSPMKGHSHVYWYRQLPEEGLKFMVYLQKENIIDESGMPKERFSAEFPKEGPSILRIQQVVRGDSAAYFCASSPQRGGRTEAFFGQGTRLTVV.

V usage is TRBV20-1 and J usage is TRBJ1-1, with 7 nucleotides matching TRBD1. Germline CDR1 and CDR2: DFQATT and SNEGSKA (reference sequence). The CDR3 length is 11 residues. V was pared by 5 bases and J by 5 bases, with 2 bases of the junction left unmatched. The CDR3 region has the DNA TGCAGTGCTCCAGGGGGAACTGAAGCTTTCTTT. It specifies CSAPGGTEAFF.

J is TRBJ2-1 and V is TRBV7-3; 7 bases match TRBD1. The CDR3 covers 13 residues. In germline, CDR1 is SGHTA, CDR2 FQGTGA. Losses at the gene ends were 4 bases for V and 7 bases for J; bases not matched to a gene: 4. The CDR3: CASSSGQLNEQFF. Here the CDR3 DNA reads TGTGCCAGCAGCTCGGGACAGCTAAATGAGCAGTTCTTC.

In DNA form, the CDR3 reads TGCGCCAGCAGCTTGGCCTCAGGGAACACTGAAGCTTTCTTT. Its protein product is CASSLASGNTEAFF. The V gene is TRBV5-1, the J gene TRBJ1-1; no firm D call. The length of the CDR3 is 14 residues. V was trimmed by 0 bases and J by 1 base, leaving 7 bases between them. The V gene's germline CDR1 is SGHRS and CDR2 YFSETQ.

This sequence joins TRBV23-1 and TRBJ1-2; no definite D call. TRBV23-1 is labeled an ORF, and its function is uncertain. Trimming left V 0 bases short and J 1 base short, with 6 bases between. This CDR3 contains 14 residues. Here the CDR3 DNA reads TGCGCCAGCAGTCAATCGGAGCATAACTATGGCTACACCTTC. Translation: CASSQSEHNYGYTF.

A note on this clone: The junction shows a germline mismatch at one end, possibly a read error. The CDR3 here is CASSLSPRTGATLF. The CDR3 DNA is TGTGCCAGCAGTTTATCTCCCAGGACAGGGGCCACCCTCTTC. This chain joins TRBV28 and TRBJ2-1; the match to TRBD1 covers 9 bases. Germline V lookup: CDR1 MDHEN, CDR2 SYDVKM. The CDR3 has 14 residues.

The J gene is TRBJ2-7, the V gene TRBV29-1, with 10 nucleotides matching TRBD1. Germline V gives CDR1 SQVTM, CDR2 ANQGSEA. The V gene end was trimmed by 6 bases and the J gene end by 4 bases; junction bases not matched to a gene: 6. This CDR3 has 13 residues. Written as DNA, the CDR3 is TGCAGCGTCCTAAGGACAGGGGGGTACGAGCAGTACTTC. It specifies CSVLRTGGYEQYF.

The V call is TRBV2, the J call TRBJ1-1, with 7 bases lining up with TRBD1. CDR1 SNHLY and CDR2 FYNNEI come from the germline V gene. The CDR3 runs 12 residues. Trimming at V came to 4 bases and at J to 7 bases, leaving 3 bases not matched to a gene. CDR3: CASSGTGLEAFF. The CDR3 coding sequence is TGTGCCAGCAGTGGGACAGGACTTGAAGCTTTCTTT. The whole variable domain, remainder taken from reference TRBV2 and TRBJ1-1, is EPEVTQTPSHQVTQMGQEVILRCVPISNHLYFYWYRQILGQKVEFLVSFYNNEISEKSEIFDDQFSVERPDGSNFTLKIRSTKLEDSAMYFCASSGTGLEAFFGQGTRLTVV.

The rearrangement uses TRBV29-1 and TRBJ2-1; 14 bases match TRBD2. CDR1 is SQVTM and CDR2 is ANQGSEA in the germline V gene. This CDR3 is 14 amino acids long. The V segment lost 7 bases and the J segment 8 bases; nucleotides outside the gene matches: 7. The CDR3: CSGTSGGRGDEQFF. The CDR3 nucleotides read TGCAGCGGGACTAGCGGGGGGCGGGGAGATGAGCAGTTCTTC.